What follows are 14 T cell receptor beta chains derived from one specimen sequenced in a study of beta chain features in type 1 diabetes. Expressed TCRB transcripts were sequenced, since all the RNA that had been isolated was reverse transcribed. Data came from immunoSEQ multiplex PCR; TCRdb stores just in-frame clones and leaves some out. The profile shows 130,000 to 150,000 clones, roughly 53% of them singletons. Sequencing used Tregs from blood. The receptors come from a man between 18 and 35 years old in good health.

V is TRBV18 and J is TRBJ1-2; 8 bases agree with TRBD1. Germline-derived CDR1 and CDR2 are KGHSH and LQKENI. V lost 5 bases, J lost 4 bases, and 12 bases stayed unmatched. The CDR3 spans 16 residues. The CDR3, as DNA: TGTGCCAGCTCATCCGGACAGGGTCTTGTTTTCTATGGCTACACCTTC. Translating it yields CASSSGQGLVFYGYTF.

This clone was detected a few times. The chain carries TRBV19 and TRBJ2-7; TRBD1 matches at 10 bases. Trimming cost V 5 bases and J 3 bases; bases outside gene matches: 1. This CDR3 has 13 amino acids. The germline gives CDR1 LNHDA, CDR2 SQIVND (reference sequence). Here the CDR3 reads CASSRDRGYEQYF. The CDR3, as DNA: TGTGCCAGTAGTCGGGACAGGGGCTACGAGCAGTACTTC.

The chain links TRBV28 to TRBJ2-7, with 7 bases identical to TRBD2. V lost 2 bases to trimming and J lost 6 bases; unmatched junction nucleotides: 7. CDR1 is MDHEN and CDR2 is SYDVKM in the germline V gene. The CDR3 extends over 14 amino acids. CDR3 residues: CASSLVRLASEQYF. The CDR3 region has the DNA TGTGCCAGCAGTTTAGTTCGACTAGCCTCCGAGCAGTACTTC.

The chain recombines TRBV19 with TRBJ2-7, with D possibly matching TRBD1 (6 bases). V shed 9 bases and J shed 3 bases, with 9 bases lying between them. The CDR3 totals 11 residues. The germline V gene encodes CDR1 LNHDA and CDR2 SQIVND (reference sequence). In DNA, the CDR3 is TGTGCCAGCCAGGGGTACTACGAGCAGTACTTC. This translates into CASQGYYEQYF.

This chain uses TRBV29-1 with TRBJ1-2, with a possible D match to TRBD1 (6 bases). With 6 bases removed from V and 8 bases from J, the gap between germline ends came to 19 bases. This CDR3 spans 13 amino acids. The germline gives CDR1 SQVTM, CDR2 ANQGSEA. The CDR3 nucleotides are TGCAGCGTCCAGATACAGGGATTATGGGGCTACACCTTC. Encoded protein: CSVQIQGLWGYTF. The entire variable domain, with the rest obtained from reference TRBV29-1 and TRBJ1-2, is as follows: SAVISQKPSRDICQRGTSLTIQCQVDSQVTMMFWYRQQPGQSLTLIATANQGSEATYESGFVIDKFPISRPNLTFSTLTVSNMSPEDSSIYLCSVQIQGLWGYTFGSGTRLTVV.

The CDR3 sequence is CASSTGTAYYEQYF. The CDR3 DNA is TGTGCCAGCAGCACCGGGACAGCCTACTACGAGCAGTACTTC. The chain links TRBV2 to TRBJ2-7, with TRBD1 identical over 7 bases. Germline values: CDR1 SNHLY, CDR2 FYNNEI. Trimming at V came to 6 bases and at J to 3 bases, leaving 8 bases not matched to a gene. The length of the CDR3 is 14 residues.

Written as DNA, the CDR3 is TGTGCCAGCAGCTTGGGCAGGGGCTACCAAGAGACCCAGTACTTC. This translates into CASSLGRGYQETQYF. This sequence joins TRBV7-9 and TRBJ2-5; the D gene is possibly TRBD1 (6 bases). The V gene's germline CDR1 is SEHNR and CDR2 FQNEAQ (reference sequence). The CDR3 contains 15 residues. The V gene lost 3 bases and the J gene lost 0 bases, with 11 bases spanning the gap.

V usage is TRBV4-3 and J usage is TRBJ2-5; a weak D match, TRBD2 (5 bases). The J call may be faulty, since TRBJ2-7 better matches the DNA end. The CDR3 covers 15 residues. Per germline, CDR1 LGHNA and CDR2 YSLEER. The CDR3 loop reads CASSQVPGFAYEQYF. Here the CDR3 DNA reads TGCGCCAGCAGCCAAGTGCCGGGATTCGCCTACGAGCAGTACTTC.

This chain links TRBV6-5 with TRBJ2-5, with TRBD2 identical over 9 bases. There are 14 residues in the CDR3. Germline V gives CDR1 MNHEY, CDR2 SVGAGI. Trimming cost V 8 bases and J 4 bases; bases outside gene matches: 8. The CDR3 spells CASRSGGAAETQYF. The CDR3 DNA follows: TGTGCCAGCCGTAGCGGGGGCGCGGCAGAGACCCAGTACTTC.

A few counts support this clone. The V and J genes are TRBV10-3 and TRBJ1-4, with D unresolved. Germline V lookup: CDR1 ENHRY, CDR2 SYGVKD. The V and J ends lost 4 bases and 3 bases respectively, with 9 bases between them. CDR3 length equals 14 residues. The CDR3 here is CAISGGNSNEKLFF. The CDR3 nucleotides are TGTGCCATCAGTGGCGGGAACTCTAATGAAAAACTGTTTTTT.

This chain's CDR3 is CASSKTVTDTQYF. CDR3 nucleotides: TGTGCCAGCAGCAAGACAGTCACAGATACGCAGTATTTT. The J gene is TRBJ2-3, the V gene TRBV28, with D maybe TRBD1 (5 bases). Trimming left V 6 bases short and J 2 bases short, with 9 bases between. CDR3 size: 13 residues. Germline CDR1 MDHEN, CDR2 SYDVKM.

The chain combines TRBV9 with TRBJ2-5, with 10 bases lining up with TRBD2. The CDR3 is 16 residues long. J was trimmed by 0 bases and V by 4 bases; bases with no gene match: 6. The germline gives CDR1 SGDLS, CDR2 YYNGEE. The CDR3 DNA follows: TGTGCCAGCAGCCCGGGACTAGCGCGACACCAAGAGACCCAGTACTTC. Translating it yields CASSPGLARHQETQYF.

This chain uses TRBV19 with TRBJ1-5, with D uncertain. There are 15 residues in the CDR3. Looked up from germline, CDR1 is LNHDA and CDR2 is SQIVND (reference sequence). V was shortened by 1 base and J by 6 bases, with 13 bases between the two germline ends. CDR3 sequence: CASSIGLAIGQPQHF. CDR3 nucleotides: TGTGCCAGTAGTATAGGATTAGCTATCGGTCAGCCCCAGCATTTT.

This chain connects TRBV4-3 to TRBJ1-6, with D maybe TRBD1 (6 bases). The CDR3 runs 18 residues. V lost 1 base and J 6 bases, leaving 19 bases between the germline ends. CDR1 and CDR2 from the germline V gene are LGHNA and YSLEER. CDR3 in DNA: TGCGCCAGCAGCCAAGGAGGAGGACAGAGCCCACTTAATTCACCCCTCCACTTT. It is translated as CASSQGGGQSPLNSPLHF.